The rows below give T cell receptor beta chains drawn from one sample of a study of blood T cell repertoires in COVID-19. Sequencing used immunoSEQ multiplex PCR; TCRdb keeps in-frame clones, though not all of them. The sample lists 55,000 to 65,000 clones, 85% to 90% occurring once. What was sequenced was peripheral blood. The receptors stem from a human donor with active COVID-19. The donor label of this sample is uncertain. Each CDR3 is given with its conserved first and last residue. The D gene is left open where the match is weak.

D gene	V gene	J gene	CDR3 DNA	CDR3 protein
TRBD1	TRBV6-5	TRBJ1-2	TGTGCCAGCAGTTACTTGGGTGACAGGGGGCAGGATGGCTACACCTTC	CASSYLGDRGQDGYTF
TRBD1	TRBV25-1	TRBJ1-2	TGTGCCAGCAGTGAGACAGGGGTGTATTATGGCTACACCTTC	CASSETGVYYGYTF
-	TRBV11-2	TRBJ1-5	TGTGCCAGCAGCTTAGTACAGAGTAATCAGCCCCAGCATTTT	CASSLVQSNQPQHF
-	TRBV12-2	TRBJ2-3	TGTGCAAGTCGCTTAGATGTTAGCGGGATCCTTTCTAGCACAGATACGCAGTATTTT	CASRLDVSGILSSTDTQYF
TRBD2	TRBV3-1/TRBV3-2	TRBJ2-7	TGTGCCAGCAGCCAAGAAGTGATAGCGGGCTTCTACGAGCAGTACTTC	CASSQEVIAGFYEQYF
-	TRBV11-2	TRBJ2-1	TGTGCCAGCAGCCTGGGACAACTTTACAATGAGCAGTTCTTC	CASSLGQLYNEQFF
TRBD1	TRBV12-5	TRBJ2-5	TGTGCTAGTGGTTTGGTACTACGGCAGGGGGCCCAGACCCAGTACTTC	CASGLVLRQGAQTQYF
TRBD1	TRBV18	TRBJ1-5	TGTGCCAGCTCACTGGGGACAGGGGGCGATCAGCCCCAGCATTTT	CASSLGTGGDQPQHF
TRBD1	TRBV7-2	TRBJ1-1	TGTGCCAGCAGCAGGCGGACAGGGGGCAGGAACACTGAAGCTTTCTTT	CASSRRTGGRNTEAFF
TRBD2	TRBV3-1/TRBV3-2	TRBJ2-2	TGTGCCAGCAGCCAACTAGCGGGAGCCAACACCGGGGAGCTGTTTTTT	CASSQLAGANTGELFF
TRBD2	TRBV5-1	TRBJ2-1	TGCGCCAGCAGCTTGACTAGCGGGGCAAACTACAATGAGCAGTTCTTC	CASSLTSGANYNEQFF
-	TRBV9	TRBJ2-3	TGTGCCAGCAGCGTAGGGGGCGCAAGTAGCACAGATACGCAGTATTTT	CASSVGGASSTDTQYF
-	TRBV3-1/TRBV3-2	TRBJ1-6	TGTGCGGCGGGAGAAAGCTCCTATAATTCACCCCTCCACTTT	CAAGESSYNSPLHF
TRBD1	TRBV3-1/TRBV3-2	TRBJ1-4	TGTGCCAGCAGCCAAGGGACAGGGGGTGAAAAACTGTTTTTT	CASSQGTGGEKLFF
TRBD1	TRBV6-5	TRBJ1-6	TGTGCCAGCCAGGTGGCAGGGGGGTCACCCCTCCACTTT	CASQVAGGSPLHF
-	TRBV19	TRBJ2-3	TGTGCCAGTAGTAATGGGGGCACATTCACAGATACGCAGTATTTT	CASSNGGTFTDTQYF
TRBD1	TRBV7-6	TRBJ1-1	TGTGCCAGCAGCTTATGGGACAGGAACACTGAAGCTTTCTTT	CASSLWDRNTEAFF
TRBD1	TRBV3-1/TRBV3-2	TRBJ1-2	TGTGCCAGCAGCCTTTTGGGACAGTCTAACTATGGCTACACCTTC	CASSLLGQSNYGYTF
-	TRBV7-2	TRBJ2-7	TGTGCCAGCAGCTTAGGGGTCGACAGAGCCCGCTACGAGCAGTACTTC	CASSLGVDRARYEQYF
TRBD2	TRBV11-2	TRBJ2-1	TGTGCCAGCAGGCGGCTGACTAGCGGTAACTACAATGAGCAGTTCTTC	CASRRLTSGNYNEQFF